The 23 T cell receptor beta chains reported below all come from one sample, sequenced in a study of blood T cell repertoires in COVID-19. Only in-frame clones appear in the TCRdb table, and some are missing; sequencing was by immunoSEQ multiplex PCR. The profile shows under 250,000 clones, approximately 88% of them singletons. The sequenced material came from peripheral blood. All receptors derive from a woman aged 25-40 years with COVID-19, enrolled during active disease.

The DNA for the CDR3 is TGCGCCAGCAGCCAAGGTGGAGGGAGGAGCGGGGGCTTTTACAATGAGCAGTTCTTC. It encodes CASSQGGGRSGGFYNEQFF. The chain uses TRBV4-3 and TRBJ2-1; TRBD2 agrees at 8 bases. Germline V gives CDR1 LGHNA, CDR2 YSLEER. J was trimmed by 4 bases and V by 1 base; bases with no gene match: 15. The length of the CDR3 is 19 residues.

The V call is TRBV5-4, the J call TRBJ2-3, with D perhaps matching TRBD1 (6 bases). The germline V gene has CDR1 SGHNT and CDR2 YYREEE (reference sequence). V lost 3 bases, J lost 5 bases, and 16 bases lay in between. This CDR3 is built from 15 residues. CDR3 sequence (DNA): TGTGCCAGCAGCTCTCCGACAGGAGAGGAAGATACGCAGTATTTT. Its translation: CASSSPTGEEDTQYF.

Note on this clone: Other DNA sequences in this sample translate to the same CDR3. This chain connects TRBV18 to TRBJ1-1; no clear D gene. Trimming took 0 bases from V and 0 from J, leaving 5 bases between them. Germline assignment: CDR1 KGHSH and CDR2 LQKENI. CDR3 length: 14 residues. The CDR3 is CASSPPSMNTEAFF. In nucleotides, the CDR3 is TGTGCCAGCTCACCACCGTCCATGAACACTGAAGCTTTCTTT.

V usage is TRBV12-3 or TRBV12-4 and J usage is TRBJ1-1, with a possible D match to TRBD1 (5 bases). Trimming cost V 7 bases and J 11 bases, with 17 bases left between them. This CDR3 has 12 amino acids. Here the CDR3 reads CASTDSWVSAFF. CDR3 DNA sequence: TGTGCCAGCACCGACAGCTGGGTTTCGGCTTTCTTT.

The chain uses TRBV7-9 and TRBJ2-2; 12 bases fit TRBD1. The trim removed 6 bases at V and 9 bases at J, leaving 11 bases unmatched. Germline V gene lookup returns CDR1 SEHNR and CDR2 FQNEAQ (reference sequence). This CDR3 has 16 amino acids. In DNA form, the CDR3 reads TGTGCCAGCAGACCCGCCGGGACAGGGGGCGAGAGGGAGCTGTTTTTT. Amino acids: CASRPAGTGGERELFF.

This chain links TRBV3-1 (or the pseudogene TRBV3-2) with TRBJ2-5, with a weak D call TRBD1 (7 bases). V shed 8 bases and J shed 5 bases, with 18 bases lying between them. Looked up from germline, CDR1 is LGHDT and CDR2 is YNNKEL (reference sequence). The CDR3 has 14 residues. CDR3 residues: CASGGTARMETQYF. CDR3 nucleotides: TGTGCCAGCGGCGGGACAGCGAGGATGGAGACCCAGTACTTC.

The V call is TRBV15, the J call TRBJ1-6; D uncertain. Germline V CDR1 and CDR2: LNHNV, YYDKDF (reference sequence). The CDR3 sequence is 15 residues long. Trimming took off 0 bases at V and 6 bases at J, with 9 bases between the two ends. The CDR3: CATSRDIQINSPLHF. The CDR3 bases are TGTGCCACCAGCAGAGATATCCAGATTAATTCACCCCTCCACTTT.

The CDR3: CASSQGEGDYGYTF. The DNA for the CDR3 is TGCGCCAGCAGCCAAGGCGAAGGAGACTATGGCTACACCTTC. The genes are TRBV4-3 and TRBJ1-2; no clear D. Germline-derived CDR1 and CDR2 are LGHNA and YSLEER. The CDR3 runs to 14 residues. Trimming removed 1 base from V and 3 bases from J, with 9 bases in between.

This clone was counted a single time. This CDR3 reads CASSDYRGNRAGANVLTF. The CDR3 bases are TGTGCCAGCAGTGACTACAGGGGGAATCGAGCTGGGGCCAACGTCCTGACTTTC. V and J are TRBV6-1 and TRBJ2-6; 8 nucleotides line up with TRBD1. This CDR3 contains 18 residues. Trimming removed 3 bases from V and 2 bases from J; junction bases left unmatched: 9. From germline, CDR1 is MNHNS and CDR2 SASEGT.

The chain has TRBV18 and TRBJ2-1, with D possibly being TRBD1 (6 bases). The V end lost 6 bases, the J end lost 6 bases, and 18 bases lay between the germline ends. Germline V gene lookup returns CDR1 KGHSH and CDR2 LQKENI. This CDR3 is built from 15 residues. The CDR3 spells CASSLQGTQGNEQFF. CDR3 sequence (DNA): TGTGCCAGCTCCTTGCAGGGGACCCAGGGCAATGAGCAGTTCTTC.

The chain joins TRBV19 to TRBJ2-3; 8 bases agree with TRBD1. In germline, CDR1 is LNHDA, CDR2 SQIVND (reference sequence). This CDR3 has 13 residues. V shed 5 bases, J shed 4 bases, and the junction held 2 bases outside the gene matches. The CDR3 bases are TGTGCCAGTAGTTACAGGGGGGCAGATACGCAGTATTTT. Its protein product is CASSYRGADTQYF.

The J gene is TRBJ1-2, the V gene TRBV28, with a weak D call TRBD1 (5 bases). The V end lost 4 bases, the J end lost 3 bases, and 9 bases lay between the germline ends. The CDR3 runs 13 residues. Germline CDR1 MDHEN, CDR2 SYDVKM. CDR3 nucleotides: TGTGCCAGCAGTTCGGGGGGGGACTATGGCTACACCTTC. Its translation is CASSSGGDYGYTF.

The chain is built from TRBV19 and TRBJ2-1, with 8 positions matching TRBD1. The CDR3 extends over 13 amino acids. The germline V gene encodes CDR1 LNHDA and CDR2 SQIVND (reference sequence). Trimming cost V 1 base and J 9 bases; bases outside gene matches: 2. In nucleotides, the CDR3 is TGTGCCAGTAGTATAGGGCAGGGGGCTGAGCAGTTCTTC. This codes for CASSIGQGAEQFF.

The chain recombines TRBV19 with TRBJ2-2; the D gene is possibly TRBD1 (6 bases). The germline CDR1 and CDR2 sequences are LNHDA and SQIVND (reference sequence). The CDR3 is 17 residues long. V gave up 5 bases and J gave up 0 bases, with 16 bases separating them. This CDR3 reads CASSVLLGQTNTGELFF. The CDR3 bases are TGTGCCAGTAGTGTCCTCTTAGGACAGACGAACACCGGGGAGCTGTTTTTT.

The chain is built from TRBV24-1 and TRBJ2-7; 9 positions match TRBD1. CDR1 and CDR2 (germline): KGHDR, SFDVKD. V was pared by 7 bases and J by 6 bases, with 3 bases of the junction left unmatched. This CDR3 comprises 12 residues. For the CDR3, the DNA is TGTGCCACCAGCCGGACAGGGGCCGAGCAGTACTTC. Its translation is CATSRTGAEQYF.

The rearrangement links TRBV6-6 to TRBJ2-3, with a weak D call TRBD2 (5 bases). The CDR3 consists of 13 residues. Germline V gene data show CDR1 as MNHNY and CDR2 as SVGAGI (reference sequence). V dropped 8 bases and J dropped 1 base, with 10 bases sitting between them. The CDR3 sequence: CASHQRRTDTQYF. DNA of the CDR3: TGTGCCAGCCACCAGCGGCGCACAGATACGCAGTATTTT.

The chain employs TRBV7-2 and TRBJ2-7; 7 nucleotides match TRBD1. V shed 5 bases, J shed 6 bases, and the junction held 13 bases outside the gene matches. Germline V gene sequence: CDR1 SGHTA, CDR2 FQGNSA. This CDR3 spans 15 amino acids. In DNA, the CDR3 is TGTGCCAGCAGCCCTCTGACAGGGTCCTCCATCGAGCAGTACGTC. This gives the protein CASSPLTGSSIEQYV.

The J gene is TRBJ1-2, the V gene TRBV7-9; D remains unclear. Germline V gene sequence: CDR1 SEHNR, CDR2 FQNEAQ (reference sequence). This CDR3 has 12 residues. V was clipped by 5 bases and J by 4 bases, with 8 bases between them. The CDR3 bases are TGTGCCAGCAGCCGCTATTTCTATGGCTACACCTTC. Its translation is CASSRYFYGYTF.

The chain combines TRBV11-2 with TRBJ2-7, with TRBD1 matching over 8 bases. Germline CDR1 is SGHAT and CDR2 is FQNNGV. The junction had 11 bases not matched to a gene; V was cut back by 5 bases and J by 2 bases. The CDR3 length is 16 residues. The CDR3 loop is CASSALRDRRPYEQYV. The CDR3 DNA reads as TGTGCCAGCAGCGCCCTCCGGGACAGGCGTCCCTACGAGCAGTACGTC.

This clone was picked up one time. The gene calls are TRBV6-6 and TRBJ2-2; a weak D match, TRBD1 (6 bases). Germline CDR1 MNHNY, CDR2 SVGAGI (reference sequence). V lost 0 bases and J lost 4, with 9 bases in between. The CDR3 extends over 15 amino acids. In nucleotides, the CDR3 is TGTGCCAGCAGTTACTCGCAGGGGAGCACCGGGGAGCTGTTTTTT. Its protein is CASSYSQGSTGELFF.

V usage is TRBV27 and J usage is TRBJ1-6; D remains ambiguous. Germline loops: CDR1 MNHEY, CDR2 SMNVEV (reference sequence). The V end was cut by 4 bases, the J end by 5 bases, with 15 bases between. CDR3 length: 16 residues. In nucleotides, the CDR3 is TGTGCCAGCAGTTCCCTGGGCAGGCGCGATAATTCACCCCTCCACTTT. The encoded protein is CASSSLGRRDNSPLHF.

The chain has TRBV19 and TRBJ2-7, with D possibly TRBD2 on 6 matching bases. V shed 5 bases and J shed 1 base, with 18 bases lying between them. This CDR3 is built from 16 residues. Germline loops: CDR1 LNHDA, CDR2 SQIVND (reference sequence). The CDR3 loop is CASSLSTNGGSYEQYF. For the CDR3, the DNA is TGTGCCAGTAGTCTTTCTACGAACGGGGGATCCTACGAGCAGTACTTC.

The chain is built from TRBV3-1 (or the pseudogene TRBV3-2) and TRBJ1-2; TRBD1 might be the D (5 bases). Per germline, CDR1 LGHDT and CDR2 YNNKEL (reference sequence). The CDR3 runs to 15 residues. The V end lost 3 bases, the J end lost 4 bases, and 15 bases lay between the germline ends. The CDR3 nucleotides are TGTGCCAGCAGCCACGACTCTCAGGGTCTCTATGGCTACACCTTC. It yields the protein CASSHDSQGLYGYTF.